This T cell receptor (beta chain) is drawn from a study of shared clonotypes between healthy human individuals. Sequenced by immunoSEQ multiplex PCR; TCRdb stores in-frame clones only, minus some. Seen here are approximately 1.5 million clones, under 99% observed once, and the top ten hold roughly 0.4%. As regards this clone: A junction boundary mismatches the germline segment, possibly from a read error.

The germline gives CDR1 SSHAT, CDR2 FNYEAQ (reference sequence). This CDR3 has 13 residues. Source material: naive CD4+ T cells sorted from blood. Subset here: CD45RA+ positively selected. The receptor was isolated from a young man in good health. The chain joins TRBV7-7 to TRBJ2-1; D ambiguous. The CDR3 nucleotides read TGTGCTAGCAGCTTAGCTTCAGGTTATGAGCAGTTCTTC. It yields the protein CASSLASGYEQFF.